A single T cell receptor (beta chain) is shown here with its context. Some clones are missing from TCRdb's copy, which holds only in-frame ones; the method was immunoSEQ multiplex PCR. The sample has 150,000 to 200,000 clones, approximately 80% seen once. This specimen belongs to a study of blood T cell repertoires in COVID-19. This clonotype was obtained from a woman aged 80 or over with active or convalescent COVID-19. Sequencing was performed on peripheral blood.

CDR3 nucleotides: TGCGCCAGCAGCCCCGCCGGGACTACTCAAGAGACCCAGTACTTC. Encoded protein: CASSPAGTTQETQYF. This chain uses TRBV5-1 with TRBJ2-5; 7 nucleotides agree with TRBD2. This CDR3 comprises 15 residues. V shed 4 bases, J shed 2 bases, and the junction held 8 bases outside the gene matches. The germline V gene encodes CDR1 SGHRS and CDR2 YFSETQ.